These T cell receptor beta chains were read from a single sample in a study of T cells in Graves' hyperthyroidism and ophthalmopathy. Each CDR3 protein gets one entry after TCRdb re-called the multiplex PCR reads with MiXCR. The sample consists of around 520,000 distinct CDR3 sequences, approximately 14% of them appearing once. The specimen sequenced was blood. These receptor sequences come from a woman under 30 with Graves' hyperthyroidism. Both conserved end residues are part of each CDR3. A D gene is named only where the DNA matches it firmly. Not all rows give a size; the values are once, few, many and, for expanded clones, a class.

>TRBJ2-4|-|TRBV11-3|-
TGTGCCAGCAGCTTAAACACGGGGCTAGCCAAAAACATTCAGTACTTC
CASSLNTGLAKNIQYF
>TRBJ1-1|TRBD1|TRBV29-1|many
TGCAGCGCCCTAATGGGGGACAGGATGAACACTGAAGCTTTCTTT
CSALMGDRMNTEAFF
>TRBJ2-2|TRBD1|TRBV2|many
TGTGCCAGCACAGGACAGGGATGGGCCGGGGAGCTGTTTTTT
CASTGQGWAGELFF
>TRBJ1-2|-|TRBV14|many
TGTGCCAGCAGCCAGGCACAGATCTATGGCTACACCTTC
CASSQAQIYGYTF
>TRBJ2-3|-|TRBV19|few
TGTGCCAGTAGTAAGGGGGTGACAGATACGCAGTATTTT
CASSKGVTDTQYF
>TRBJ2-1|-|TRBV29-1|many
TGCAGCGTTGAATCGGCTAAGAGCTCCTACAATGAGCAGTTCTTC
CSVESAKSSYNEQFF
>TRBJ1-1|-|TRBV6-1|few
TGTGCCAGCAGTGAACTCCTCAGGGGCACTGAAGCTTTCTTT
CASSELLRGTEAFF
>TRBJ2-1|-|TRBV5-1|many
TGCGCCAGCAGCTTGGCCGGAGAACGTCTGTTCTTC
CASSLAGERLFF
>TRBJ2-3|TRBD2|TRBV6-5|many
TGTGCCAGCAGTTACTTGCGGAGTAGCGGGTACACAGATACGCAGTATTTT
CASSYLRSSGYTDTQYF
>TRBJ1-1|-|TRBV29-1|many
TGCAGCGTGGTCCCAGTGAACACTGAAGCTTTCTTT
CSVVPVNTEAFF
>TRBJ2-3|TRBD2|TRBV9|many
TGTGCCAGCAGGGGAGGGAGAGGAGATACGCAGTATTTT
CASRGGRGDTQYF
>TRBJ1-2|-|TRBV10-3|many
TGTGCCATCAGTGGGACGGACTATGGCTACACCTTC
CAISGTDYGYTF
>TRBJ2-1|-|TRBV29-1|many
TGCAGCGTTGCCAGCGACCCAAAGCAGTTCTTC
CSVASDPKQFF
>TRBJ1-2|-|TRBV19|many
TGTGCCAGTAGCGTCAGGGATATGTCAGCTGGCTACACCTTC
CASSVRDMSAGYTF
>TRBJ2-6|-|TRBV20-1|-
TGCAGTGCTAGAGGCCGCTCTGGGGCCAACGTCCTGACTTTC
CSARGRSGANVLTF
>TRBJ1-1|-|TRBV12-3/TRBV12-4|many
TGTGCCAGCAGTCCCCTCCTAGAAGTCGTAAGAACTGAAGCTTTCTTT
CASSPLLEVVRTEAFF
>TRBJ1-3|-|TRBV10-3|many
TGTGCCATCGGGGGAGGTGCTGGAAACACCATATATTTT
CAIGGGAGNTIYF
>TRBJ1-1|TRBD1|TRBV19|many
TGTGCCAGTAGTAGGGGGATCAGACAGGGCTCGAACACTGAAGCTTTCTTT
CASSRGIRQGSNTEAFF
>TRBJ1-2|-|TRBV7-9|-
TGTGCCAGCAGCCCCAAGGAAGGGAGACTTTATGGCTACACCTTC
CASSPKEGRLYGYTF
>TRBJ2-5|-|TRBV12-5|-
TGTGCTAGTGGTTTCCCCAACCAAGAGACCCAGTACTTC
CASGFPNQETQYF
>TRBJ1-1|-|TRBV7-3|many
TGTGCCAGCAGCGCCGCCCTGGGCACTGAAGCTTTCTTT
CASSAALGTEAFF
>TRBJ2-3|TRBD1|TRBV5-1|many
TGCGCCAGCAGCTTACAGGGGCCCGGAATGGATACGCAGTATTTT
CASSLQGPGMDTQYF
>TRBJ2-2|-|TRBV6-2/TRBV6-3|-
TGTGCCAGCAGGAGGGGTTTCGGCACCGGGGGGCTGTTTTTT
CASRRGFGTGGLFF
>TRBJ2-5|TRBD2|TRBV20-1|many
TGCAGTGCTAGAGATCTTGCTAGCGGGAGTGGGACGGAGACCCAGTACTTC
CSARDLASGSGTETQYF
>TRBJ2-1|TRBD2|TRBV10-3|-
TGTGCCATCAGTTCGGACGGACTAGCATCCCATGAGCAGTTCTTC
CAISSDGLASHEQFF
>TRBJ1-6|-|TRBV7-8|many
TGTGCCAGCAGATCGACAAGACTCTCCTATAATTCACCCCTCCACTTT
CASRSTRLSYNSPLHF
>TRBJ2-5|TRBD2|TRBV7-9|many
TGTGCCAGCAGCACAGGACTAGCTGAGTACCAAGAGACCCAGTACTTC
CASSTGLAEYQETQYF
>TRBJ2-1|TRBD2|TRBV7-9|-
TGTGCCAGCAGCTTAAGGACTAGCGGGACCCACAATGAGCAGTTCTTC
CASSLRTSGTHNEQFF
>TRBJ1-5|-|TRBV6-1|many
TGTGCCAGCAGTGGCGACGGGATACAGCCCCAGCATTTT
CASSGDGIQPQHF
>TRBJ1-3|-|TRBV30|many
TGTGCCTCCCCCTCGTTGTCAGCTATAAGCTCTGGAAACACCATATATTTT
CASPSLSAISSGNTIYF
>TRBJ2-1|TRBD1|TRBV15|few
TGTGCCACCAGCAGGGAGGTAGGGACAGTATACAATGAGCAGTTCTTC
CATSREVGTVYNEQFF
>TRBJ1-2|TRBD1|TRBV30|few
TGTGCCTGGAGTAGGACAGGGATCTATGGCTACACCTTC
CAWSRTGIYGYTF
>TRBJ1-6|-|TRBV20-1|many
TGCAGTGCTAGAGAGCGTCACAATTCACCCCTCCACTTT
CSARERHNSPLHF
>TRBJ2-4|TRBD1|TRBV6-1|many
TGTGCCAGCAGTTCACCGGGACAGAGGAACATTCAGTACTTC
CASSSPGQRNIQYF
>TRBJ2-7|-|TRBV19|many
TGTGCCAGTAGTATAGGCCTTAGCGACTACGAGCAGTACTTC
CASSIGLSDYEQYF